A single sample gave rise to the 14 T cell receptor beta chains below, sequenced in a study of Ad26.COV2.S vaccination and SARS-CoV-2 variants. Method: immunoSEQ multiplex PCR; TCRdb's copy keeps in-frame clones and lacks some. Of around 450,000 clones detected, 89% appear once; the ten largest clones hold roughly 2.5%. The treatment: roughly 20 received Ad26.COV2.S at low or high dose, single or two shots; 5 received placebo; per-sample allocation not given. The investigators took samples on day 63 after the first vaccine or placebo injection. Here the sequenced sample was peripheral blood, taken in a trial of Ad26.COV2.S vaccine versus placebo. Source of these receptors: a person between 18 and 65 years old who received the Ad26.COV2.S COVID-19 vaccine or a placebo.

In its sample, this clone was seen once. V is TRBV12-3 or TRBV12-4 and J is TRBJ1-2; D is ambiguous. The CDR3 is 12 amino acids. Trimming left V 2 bases short and J 7 bases short, with 8 bases between. CDR3 protein: CASSLRGPGYTF. The CDR3 nucleotides are TGTGCCAGCAGTTTACGAGGGCCTGGCTACACCTTC.

The rearrangement uses TRBV28 and TRBJ1-2; unclear D gene. Trimming pared 1 base from V and 5 bases from J, leaving 14 bases between. Germline V lookup: CDR1 MDHEN, CDR2 SYDVKM. The CDR3 extends over 15 amino acids. The CDR3 coding sequence is TGTGCCAGCAGTTTATCGGGAATGGTGGGATATGGCTACACCTTC. Its translation: CASSLSGMVGYGYTF.

The chain is built from TRBV3-1 (or the pseudogene TRBV3-2) and TRBJ2-1; 9 nucleotides line up with TRBD2. The germline V gene has CDR1 LGHDT and CDR2 YNNKEL (reference sequence). With V trimmed by 3 bases and J by 0 bases, 9 bases remained unmatched. The CDR3 loop spans 18 amino acids. CDR3 bases: TGTGCCAGCAGCCACCGTCCTTGGCGGGGGGGCTCCTACAATGAGCAGTTCTTC. Its protein product is CASSHRPWRGGSYNEQFF.

The DNA of the CDR3 is TGTGCCACCAGCATCAGGAGGGGGGGTACCGGGGAGCTGTTTTTT. It encodes CATSIRRGGTGELFF. The V gene is TRBV15, the J gene TRBJ2-2; D possibly corresponds to TRBD2 (7 bases). V was pared by 4 bases and J by 5 bases, with 14 bases between. Germline V gives CDR1 LNHNV, CDR2 YYDKDF (reference sequence). The CDR3 loop spans 15 amino acids. The variable domain in full, completed from reference TRBV15 and TRBJ2-2, reads DAMVIQNPRYQVTQFGKPVTLSCSQTLNHNVMYWYQQKSSQAPKLLFHYYDKDFNNEADTPDNFQSRRPNTSFCFLDIRSPGLGDTAMYLCATSIRRGGTGELFFGEGSRLTVL.

The chain links TRBV9 to TRBJ1-5, with TRBD1 identical over 7 bases. V shed 8 bases and J 2 bases; nucleotides not matched to a gene: 10. The CDR3 extends over 15 amino acids. Germline V lookup: CDR1 SGDLS, CDR2 YYNGEE. The CDR3 region is CARRVAGTGNQPQHF. The CDR3 coding sequence is TGTGCCAGGAGGGTAGCCGGGACAGGCAATCAGCCCCAGCATTTT.

V is TRBV5-1 and J is TRBJ2-1, with TRBD2 matching 10 bases. V shed 1 base, J shed 5 bases, and the junction held 3 bases outside the gene matches. The CDR3 is 15 amino acids. The germline gives CDR1 SGHRS, CDR2 YFSETQ. CDR3 sequence reads: CASSLWLAGDNEQFF. Here the CDR3 DNA reads TGCGCCAGCAGCTTGTGGCTAGCGGGGGACAATGAGCAGTTCTTC.

The V and J genes are TRBV3-1 (or the pseudogene TRBV3-2) and TRBJ2-5, with 7 positions matching TRBD2. Germline CDR1 reads LGHDT; CDR2 reads YNNKEL (reference sequence). Trimming cost V 0 bases and J 2 bases; bases outside gene matches: 6. CDR3 length equals 16 residues. Written as DNA, the CDR3 is TGTGCCAGCAGCCAAGAGCTAGCGGCCTTTCAAGAGACCCAGTACTTC. It encodes CASSQELAAFQETQYF.

V is TRBV7-9 and J is TRBJ1-1; the match to TRBD1 covers 7 bases. This CDR3 is 15 amino acids long. Trimming cost V 7 bases and J 1 base; bases outside gene matches: 9. Germline lookup yields CDR1 SEHNR and CDR2 FQNEAQ (reference sequence). CDR3 DNA sequence: TGTGCCAGCACCACGACAGGGTACCGGAACACTGAAGCTTTCTTT. Protein sequence: CASTTTGYRNTEAFF.

This clone has a single count. This chain connects TRBV10-1 to TRBJ1-1; D is perhaps TRBD1 (5 bases). V lost 8 bases and J lost 0, with 10 bases in between. CDR3 length equals 13 residues. Germline values: CDR1 WNHNN, CDR2 SYGVQD (reference sequence). The CDR3 reads CASLRQLNTEAFF. In DNA form, the CDR3 reads TGCGCCAGCCTTAGACAGCTGAACACTGAAGCTTTCTTT.

The V call is TRBV19, the J call TRBJ2-3, with D tentatively TRBD2 (6 bases). From germline, CDR1 is LNHDA and CDR2 SQIVND (reference sequence). The CDR3 sequence is 16 residues long. The V and J ends lost 6 bases and 0 bases respectively, with 16 bases between them. The CDR3 region has the DNA TGTGCCAGTAGCCCCTGGGCGGGAACTAGCACAGATACGCAGTATTTT. Protein sequence: CASSPWAGTSTDTQYF.

This clone was seen a single time. V usage is TRBV6-2 or TRBV6-3 and J usage is TRBJ1-1; D remains ambiguous. The CDR3 is 14 residues long. Trimming shortened V by 1 base and J by 6 bases, and 12 bases separated the two germline ends. Germline values: CDR1 MNHEY, CDR2 SVGEGT. The DNA of the CDR3 is TGTGCCAGCAGTTACTTGGCCGAGAGGGCTGAAGCTTTCTTT. Its protein product is CASSYLAERAEAFF.

The chain carries TRBV28 and TRBJ2-5, with TRBD2 matching 12 bases. V shed 5 bases, J shed 5 bases, and the junction held 9 bases outside the gene matches. Looked up from germline, CDR1 is MDHEN and CDR2 is SYDVKM. The CDR3 has 16 amino acids. DNA of the CDR3: TGTGCCAGCAGTCCAAGACTAGCGGGAGTGCGGGAGACCCAGTACTTC. Amino acids: CASSPRLAGVRETQYF.

V is TRBV28 and J is TRBJ2-3; a possible D gene is TRBD2 (6 bases). CDR3 length: 15 residues. The V end was cut by 5 bases, the J end by 5 bases, with 17 bases between. Looked up from germline, CDR1 is MDHEN and CDR2 is SYDVKM. The CDR3 bases are TGTGCCAGCAGTCCCCCCGGGACTGCGGGAGATACGCAGTATTTT. Residues: CASSPPGTAGDTQYF. Together with reference TRBV28 and TRBJ2-3, the CDR3 gives the full variable domain: DVKVTQSSRYLVKRTGEKVFLECVQDMDHENMFWYRQDPGLGLRLIYFSYDVKMKEKGDIPEGYSVSREKKERFSLILESASTNQTSMYLCASSPPGTAGDTQYFGPGTRLTVL.

The V gene is TRBV7-9, the J gene TRBJ2-3, with D possibly being TRBD1 (5 bases). With 7 bases removed from V and 0 bases from J, the gap between germline ends came to 17 bases. CDR1 and CDR2 (germline): SEHNR, FQNEAQ (reference sequence). The CDR3 extends over 16 amino acids. The CDR3 DNA reads as TGTGCCAGCAACCCGACAGAAGTCTATAGCACAGATACGCAGTATTTT. Its translation is CASNPTEVYSTDTQYF.